This T cell receptor beta chain came from a study of CD8+ T cells in alopecia areata. In the study overall: Treated patients received oral tofacitinib, 5 to 10 mg twice daily.

This clone was detected a few times. CD4+ and CD8+ T cells were sorted from PBMCs. CDR3 length: 13 residues. With 3 bases removed from V and 3 bases from J, the gap between germline ends came to 10 bases. Germline V CDR1 and CDR2: SQVTM, ANQGSEA. Sequencing used cDNA as its template, made by extracting RNA and reverse transcribing it. The protocol was immunoSEQ multiplex PCR, while the TCRdb copy is restricted to in-frame clones and leaves out a portion. The table includes over 150,000 clones, about 63% detected once. The chain recombines TRBV29-1 with TRBJ2-3, with a weak D call TRBD2 (5 bases). Sequences were derived from CD4+ T cells sorted from blood, sampled at week 0. The clonotype originates from a human donor with alopecia areata. In DNA form, the CDR3 reads TGCAGCGTTGATATTTCGGGAACAGATACGCAGTATTTT. It encodes CSVDISGTDTQYF.